These 5 T cell receptor beta chains were sequenced from one sample in a study of identical twins. MiXCR, run by TCRdb on the 5' RACE reads, gives a single entry per CDR3 protein. The table lists hundreds of thousands of distinct CDR3 sequences, 18% of them singletons. This sample was also put to use in a study of T cells expressing NK-cell markers.

Sequencing was carried out using PBMCs. The receptors shown here come from a young woman in good health.

This clonotype has more than one count but fewer than ten. This chain joins TRBV2 and TRBJ1-1, with 9 bases aligning to TRBD1. The CDR3 runs to 14 residues. Germline V gene sequence: CDR1 SNHLY, CDR2 FYNNEI. Trimming at V came to 5 bases and at J to 3 bases, leaving 4 bases not matched to a gene. In DNA, the CDR3 is TGTGCCAGCAGTCGGGACAGGGTGTACACTGAAGCTTTCTTT. As protein: CASSRDRVYTEAFF. Looking up the rest from reference TRBV2 and TRBJ1-1 gives the full variable domain: EPEVTQTPSHQVTQMGQEVILRCVPISNHLYFYWYRQILGQKVEFLVSFYNNEISEKSEIFDDQFSVERPDGSNFTLKIRSTKLEDSAMYFCASSRDRVYTEAFFGQGTRLTVV.

This clonotype appeared a few times. The chain employs TRBV28 and TRBJ2-3; D gene unclear. CDR3 size: 15 residues. V lost 3 bases to trimming and J lost 4 bases, with 14 bases between them. CDR1 MDHEN and CDR2 SYDVKM come from the germline V gene. Here the CDR3 reads CASSFFLGWADTQYF. CDR3 in DNA: TGTGCCAGCAGTTTTTTTCTGGGATGGGCAGATACGCAGTATTTT.

This clonotype was picked up one time. The CDR3 bases are TGTGCCAGCAGGACTGATGTCTACAATGAGCAGTTCTTC. It yields the protein CASRTDVYNEQFF. This chain joins TRBV12-3 or TRBV12-4 and TRBJ2-1; D uncertain. The V gene lost 6 bases and the J gene lost 3 bases, with 9 bases spanning the gap. The CDR3 totals 13 residues.

This clonotype was counted a single time. V gene TRBV15 combines with J gene TRBJ2-2; perhaps TRBD2 as D (5 bases). Germline assignment: CDR1 LNHNV and CDR2 YYDKDF (reference sequence). The CDR3 totals 14 residues. V was trimmed by 8 bases and J by 4 bases, leaving 14 bases between them. The CDR3 sequence: CATRGGVGTGELFF. CDR3 DNA: TGTGCCACCCGGGGTGGGGTTGGCACCGGGGAGCTGTTTTTT.

This clonotype was seen at least ten times. The chain links TRBV7-2 to TRBJ2-3, with a tentative D call TRBD1 (5 bases). This CDR3 is built from 15 residues. V was pared by 1 base and J by 4 bases, with 12 bases between. CDR1 is SGHTA and CDR2 is FQGNSA in the germline V gene. Written as DNA, the CDR3 is TGTGCCAGCAGCTTAGGGGGCAGGGAAGCAGATACGCAGTATTTT. Translated: CASSLGGREADTQYF.